These 26 T cell receptor beta chains share one sample of origin, sequenced in a study of shared clonotypes between healthy human individuals. Assay: immunoSEQ multiplex PCR; the TCRdb copy retains only in-frame clones and omits some. The table shows about 1 million clones, with under 80% occurring only once. Specimen: memory CD4+ T cells sorted from blood. Subset noted: CD45RA-negative fraction. The origin of the receptors is a man aged 18 to 35 in good health.

The V gene is TRBV10-3, the J gene TRBJ1-2; no clear D. V lost 10 bases to trimming and J lost 2 bases, with 11 bases between them. The length of the CDR3 is 12 residues. Per the germline V gene, CDR1 is ENHRY and CDR2 is SYGVKD. The CDR3: CATREENYGYTF. For the CDR3, the DNA is TGTGCCACTAGGGAGGAAAACTATGGCTACACCTTC.

The gene calls are TRBV6-1 and TRBJ2-2; the D gene could be TRBD1 or TRBD2 (5 bases each). V lost 3 bases and J lost 3, with 14 bases in between. CDR3 length: 16 residues. Germline V gene data show CDR1 as MNHNS and CDR2 as SASEGT. In DNA form, the CDR3 reads TGTGCCAGCAGTGATCTAAGTCGGGGCCACACCGGGGAGCTGTTTTTT. Translating gives CASSDLSRGHTGELFF.

V is TRBV2 and J is TRBJ2-3; 8 bases are a match to TRBD1. Germline assignment: CDR1 SNHLY and CDR2 FYNNEI. Germline trimming cut 7 bases from V and 4 bases from J; bases unmatched to any gene: 1. This CDR3 spans 12 amino acids. The CDR3 loop is CASKDRADTQYF. The CDR3 nucleotides are TGTGCCAGCAAGGACAGGGCAGATACGCAGTATTTT.

The genes are TRBV9 and TRBJ2-5, with 11 bases aligning to TRBD1. With 7 bases clipped from V and 7 bases from J, the junction kept 6 bases outside the gene matches. Germline CDR1 reads SGDLS; CDR2 reads YYNGEE. The CDR3 contains 13 residues. CDR3 coding DNA: TGTGCCAGCGGCGGAGGACAGGGGGCGACCCAGTACTTC. It specifies CASGGGQGATQYF.

This chain joins TRBV4-1 and TRBJ2-4, with TRBD2 matching over 7 bases. CDR1 is MGHRA, CDR2 YSYEKL, per germline. The CDR3 length is 15 residues. The V and J ends lost 1 base and 8 bases, in that order; junction bases with no gene match: 8. The CDR3 reads CASSQAGGGRDIQYF. CDR3 DNA sequence: TGCGCCAGCAGCCAAGCAGGCGGGGGTCGCGACATTCAGTACTTC.

The genes are TRBV12-5 and TRBJ2-7; tentatively, D is TRBD1 (7 bases). Germline assignment: CDR1 LGHNT and CDR2 FRNRAP. The CDR3 loop spans 13 amino acids. V was clipped by 8 bases and J by 2 bases, with 13 bases between them. This CDR3 reads CASQGGGPYEQYF. The CDR3 DNA is TGTGCTAGTCAGGGGGGAGGACCCTACGAGCAGTACTTC.

This clone has a count of ten or more. The J gene is TRBJ2-1, the V gene TRBV4-2; D may be TRBD2 (5 bases). V dropped 0 bases and J dropped 14 bases, with 14 bases sitting between them. Germline V gene sequence: CDR1 LGHNA, CDR2 YNFKEQ. The CDR3 has 13 amino acids. Here the CDR3 DNA reads TGTGCCAGCAGCCAAGATCAGGCGACTAACAAGTTCTTC. This codes for CASSQDQATNKFF.

This rearrangement joins TRBV5-6 to TRBJ1-2, with D perhaps matching TRBD1 (5 bases). CDR3 size: 13 residues. The V end was cut by 2 bases, the J end by 2 bases, with 7 bases between. CDR1 and CDR2 from the germline V gene are SGHDT and YYEEEE. The CDR3 protein is CASSFGGNYGYTF. The CDR3 region has the DNA TGTGCCAGCAGCTTCGGGGGAAACTATGGCTACACCTTC.

This chain connects TRBV4-3 to TRBJ1-6; TRBD1 aligns across 10 bases. The CDR3 runs to 16 residues. V was clipped by 4 bases and J by 8 bases; unmatched bases: 8. Germline V lookup: CDR1 LGHNA, CDR2 YSLEER. This CDR3 reads CASSRKTGGRDSPLHF. Here the CDR3 DNA reads TGCGCCAGCAGCCGAAAGACAGGGGGCAGGGATTCACCCCTCCACTTT.

V gene TRBV2 combines with J gene TRBJ2-5; 9 bases align to TRBD1. The CDR3 has 15 residues. The V segment lost 5 bases and the J segment 2 bases; nucleotides outside the gene matches: 6. Looked up from germline, CDR1 is SNHLY and CDR2 is FYNNEI. The CDR3 DNA sequence: TGTGCCAGCAGTACCCAGGGGACAGGGCAAGAGACCCAGTACTTC. Protein: CASSTQGTGQETQYF.

The rearrangement joins TRBV4-1 to TRBJ1-3; D is unclear. V gave up 2 bases and J gave up 0 bases, with 8 bases separating them. CDR1 MGHRA and CDR2 YSYEKL come from the germline V gene. The CDR3 consists of 15 residues. The CDR3 DNA follows: TGCGCCAGCAGCCAACTTGGACTCTCTGGAAACACCATATATTTT. Protein: CASSQLGLSGNTIYF.

V is TRBV4-3 and J is TRBJ1-1; D unresolved. The CDR3 covers 14 residues. CDR1 and CDR2 from the germline V gene are LGHNA and YSLEER. V lost 1 base and J 3 bases, leaving 9 bases between the germline ends. CDR3 bases: TGCGCCAGCAGCCAAGGCGGCCGGTACACTGAAGCTTTCTTT. This encodes CASSQGGRYTEAFF.

The CDR3 DNA is TGCGCCAGCAGTCGGGGTGGGACAGGGCCCTACGAGCAGTACTTC. Its translation is CASSRGGTGPYEQYF. The genes are TRBV5-1 and TRBJ2-7, with 9 positions matching TRBD1. Per the germline V gene, CDR1 is SGHRS and CDR2 is YFSETQ. V gave up 5 bases and J gave up 2 bases; unmatched junction bases: 8. The CDR3 has 15 amino acids.

The CDR3 sequence: CASSLRGGLEAFF. CDR3 in DNA: TGTGCCAGCAGTTTGAGGGGCGGCCTGGAAGCTTTCTTT. The chain couples TRBV28 to TRBJ1-1; tentatively, D is TRBD1 (5 bases). The CDR3 runs to 13 residues. Per germline, CDR1 MDHEN and CDR2 SYDVKM. Trimming cost V 3 bases and J 8 bases, with 13 bases left between them.

The chain employs TRBV7-9 and TRBJ1-1; 10 bases map to TRBD1. V shed 8 bases and J 2 bases; nucleotides not matched to a gene: 5. The germline V gene has CDR1 SEHNR and CDR2 FQNEAQ (reference sequence). The CDR3 has 14 residues. The CDR3, as DNA: TGTGCCAGCCTTGGACAGGGGGAAAACACTGAAGCTTTCTTT. This translates into CASLGQGENTEAFF. The variable domain in full, completed from reference TRBV7-9 and TRBJ1-1, reads DTGVSQNPRHKITKRGQNVTFRCDPISEHNRLYWYRQTLGQGPEFLTYFQNEAQLEKSRLLSDRFSAERPKGSFSTLEIQRTEQGDSAMYLCASLGQGENTEAFFGQGTRLTVV.

This chain uses TRBV14 with TRBJ1-6; D possibly corresponds to TRBD1 (5 bases). The CDR3 extends over 16 amino acids. Trimming left V 0 bases short and J 7 bases short, with 13 bases between. Germline assignment: CDR1 SGHDN and CDR2 FVKESK. This chain's CDR3 is CASSQDRVQANSPLHF. Written as DNA, the CDR3 is TGTGCCAGCAGCCAAGATCGTGTACAGGCAAATTCACCCCTCCACTTT.

The chain uses TRBV28 and TRBJ1-2; TRBD1 matches 9 bases. The CDR3 has 14 residues. V shed 5 bases and J 5 bases; nucleotides not matched to a gene: 6. Germline CDR1 is MDHEN and CDR2 is SYDVKM. The CDR3 reads CASSGTGGGYGYTF. The DNA of the CDR3 is TGTGCCAGCAGTGGAACAGGGGGCGGGTATGGCTACACCTTC.

This clone appeared once. This sequence joins TRBV11-2 and TRBJ2-5; D uncertain. Trimming removed 1 base from V and 2 bases from J, with 8 bases in between. In germline, CDR1 is SGHAT, CDR2 FQNNGV. The CDR3 is made up of 14 amino acids. CDR3 protein: CASSLAGRQETQYF. The CDR3 coding sequence is TGTGCCAGCAGCTTAGCTGGCAGGCAAGAGACCCAGTACTTC. The full variable domain, in which reference TRBV11-2 and TRBJ2-5 provide the parts outside the CDR3, is EAGVAQSPRYKIIEKRQSVAFWCNPISGHATLYWYQQILGQGPKLLIQFQNNGVVDDSQLPKDRFSAERLKGVDSTLKIQPAKLEDSAVYLCASSLAGRQETQYFGPGTRLLVL.

The chain links TRBV30 to TRBJ2-2; 12 nucleotides align to TRBD1. Germline CDR1 is GTSNPN and CDR2 is SVGIG (reference sequence). The CDR3 consists of 15 residues. The ends lost 4 bases at V and 5 bases at J; junction bases unmatched: 5. The CDR3 loop is CAWMLGQGATGELFF. The CDR3 bases are TGTGCCTGGATGCTGGGACAGGGGGCTACCGGGGAGCTGTTTTTT.

The chain recombines TRBV27 with TRBJ2-5; the D is unclear. There are 11 residues in the CDR3. The germline gives CDR1 MNHEY, CDR2 SMNVEV (reference sequence). V was pared by 8 bases and J by 4 bases, with 8 bases between. The chain's CDR3 is CASSRRETQYF. The CDR3 bases are TGTGCCAGCTCCCGTAGAGAGACCCAGTACTTC.

The rearrangement joins TRBV18 to TRBJ1-1, with 8 bases identical to TRBD1. CDR1 and CDR2 (germline): KGHSH, LQKENI. There are 18 residues in the CDR3. V shed 2 bases and J 1 base; nucleotides not matched to a gene: 12. This chain's CDR3 is CASSPRAGGLQSNTEAFF. The CDR3 DNA sequence: TGTGCCAGCTCACCAAGGGCAGGGGGCCTTCAGTCGAACACTGAAGCTTTCTTT.

The chain uses TRBV28 and TRBJ1-5; maybe TRBD1 (5 bases). From germline, CDR1 is MDHEN and CDR2 SYDVKM. The V gene lost 5 bases and the J gene lost 3 bases, with 11 bases spanning the gap. The length of the CDR3 is 14 residues. As DNA, the CDR3 is TGTGCCAGCAGTGGGGGGGATTTCAATCAGCCCCAGCATTTT. Encoded protein: CASSGGDFNQPQHF. The whole variable domain, remainder taken from reference TRBV28 and TRBJ1-5, is DVKVTQSSRYLVKRTGEKVFLECVQDMDHENMFWYRQDPGLGLRLIYFSYDVKMKEKGDIPEGYSVSREKKERFSLILESASTNQTSMYLCASSGGDFNQPQHFGDGTRLSIL.

This sequence joins TRBV7-2 and TRBJ1-4, with D possibly TRBD1 on 5 matching bases. V lost 6 bases and J lost 8, with 10 bases in between. The CDR3 is made up of 12 amino acids. Per the germline V gene, CDR1 is SGHTA and CDR2 is FQGNSA. In nucleotides, the CDR3 is TGTGCCAGCAGTTGGGAGGGGGAAAAACTGTTTTTT. Its translation: CASSWEGEKLFF. The full variable domain, rest sourced from reference TRBV7-2 and TRBJ1-4, is GAGVSQSPSNKVTEKGKDVELRCDPISGHTALYWYRQSLGQGLEFLIYFQGNSAPDKSGLPSDRFSAERTGGSVSTLTIQRTQQEDSAVYLCASSWEGEKLFFGSGTQLSVL.

The J gene is TRBJ2-1, the V gene TRBV6-1; D is uncertain. The CDR3 is made up of 12 amino acids. Germline V gives CDR1 MNHNS, CDR2 SASEGT. The V end lost 6 bases, the J end lost 2 bases, and 5 bases lay between the germline ends. DNA of the CDR3: TGTGCCAGCAGGGCCCCCTACAATGAGCAGTTCTTC. Translation gives CASRAPYNEQFF.

This clone has at least ten counts. The sample holds other DNA sequences that translate to the same CDR3. This chain links TRBV7-8 with TRBJ2-7; D may be TRBD2 (6 bases). Germline-derived CDR1 and CDR2 are SGHVS and FQNEAQ. The CDR3 loop spans 18 amino acids. V lost 3 bases to trimming and J lost 2 bases, with 23 bases between them. The CDR3 reads CASSFMVQRLVRTYEQYF. The CDR3 DNA reads as TGTGCCAGCAGCTTTATGGTCCAGAGACTAGTCAGAACCTACGAGCAGTACTTC.

The rearrangement links TRBV19 to TRBJ1-2; 7 nucleotides align to TRBD1. The length of the CDR3 is 14 residues. Germline V CDR1 and CDR2: LNHDA, SQIVND (reference sequence). Trimming cost V 7 bases and J 4 bases; bases outside gene matches: 9. Here the CDR3 DNA reads TGTGCCAGTACAAGGACAGGAGGAGTCTATGGCTACACCTTC. Encoded protein: CASTRTGGVYGYTF.